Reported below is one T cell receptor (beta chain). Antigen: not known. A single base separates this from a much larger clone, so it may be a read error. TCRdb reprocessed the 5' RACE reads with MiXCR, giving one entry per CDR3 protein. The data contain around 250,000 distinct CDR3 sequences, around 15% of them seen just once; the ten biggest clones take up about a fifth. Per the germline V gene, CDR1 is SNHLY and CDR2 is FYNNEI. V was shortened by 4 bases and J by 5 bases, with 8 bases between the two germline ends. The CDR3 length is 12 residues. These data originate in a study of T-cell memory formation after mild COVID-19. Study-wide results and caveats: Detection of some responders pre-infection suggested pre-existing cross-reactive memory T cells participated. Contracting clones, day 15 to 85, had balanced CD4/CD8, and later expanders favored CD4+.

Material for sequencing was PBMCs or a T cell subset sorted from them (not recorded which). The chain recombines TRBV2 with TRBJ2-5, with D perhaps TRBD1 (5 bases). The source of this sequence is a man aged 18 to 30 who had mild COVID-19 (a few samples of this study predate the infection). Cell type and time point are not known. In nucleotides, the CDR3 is TGTGCCAGCAGTGCAGGGTACGAGACCCAGTACTTC. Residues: CASSAGYETQYF.